Listed below are T cell receptor beta chains from one sample, sequenced in a study of T cell responses to AZD1222 COVID-19 vaccine. TCRdb keeps only in-frame clones here, not all; method: immunoSEQ multiplex PCR. The sample includes approximately 110,000 clones, around 89% seen only once; the top ten take 4.2%. Specimen: peripheral blood, collected on day 0 of AZD1222 vaccination. The origin of the receptors is an adult in good health. CDR3s include the opening cysteine and the closing phenylalanine or tryptophan. Fields, in order: D gene, V gene, J gene, clone size, CDR3 DNA, CDR3 protein. D genes are given only for firm matches. Part of the rows lack a size; the others show once, few, many or a class for expanded clones.

NA	TRBV6-5	TRBJ2-3	NA	TGTGCCAGCAGTTACGCAGATACGCAGTATTTT	CASSYADTQYF
NA	TRBV6-5	TRBJ1-2	NA	TGTGCCAGCAGACGGGGCTACTATGGCTACACCTTC	CASRRGYYGYTF
NA	TRBV27	TRBJ1-1	NA	TGTGCCAGCAGTCTAGGGGGTGAAGCTTTCTTT	CASSLGGEAFF
NA	TRBV30	TRBJ1-5	NA	TGTGCCTGGAGTTGGGGAACAGGCATCAATCAGCCCCAGCATTTT	CAWSWGTGINQPQHF
TRBD1	TRBV5-1	TRBJ1-4	once	TGCGCCAGCAAGCTGGGACAGATTAATGAAAAACTGTTTTTT	CASKLGQINEKLFF
NA	TRBV5-4	TRBJ2-5	NA	TGTGCCAGCAGCCCGTTTCAAGGGGAGACCCAGTACTTC	CASSPFQGETQYF
NA	TRBV15	TRBJ1-2	few	TGTGCCACCAGCAGAGAATATGGGGCTAACTATGGCTACACCTTC	CATSREYGANYGYTF
TRBD1	TRBV4-2	TRBJ1-1	NA	TGTGCCAGCAGCCAAGGATTCAGGGGGATCGAACGCAACACTGAAGCTTTCTTT	CASSQGFRGIERNTEAFF
NA	TRBV5-1	TRBJ2-7	NA	TGCGCCAGCGGGAGGGGCACAGGGGTCTACGAGCAGTACTTC	CASGRGTGVYEQYF
NA	TRBV9	TRBJ2-1	few	TGTGCCAGCAGCGTAGCTGGGTACGTCAGCTCCTACAATGAGCAGTTCTTC	CASSVAGYVSSYNEQFF
NA	TRBV11-3	TRBJ1-1	NA	TGTGCCAGCAGCTTGGGTCCGGAGAACACTGAAGCTTTCTTT	CASSLGPENTEAFF
TRBD2	TRBV18	TRBJ2-1	NA	TGTGCCAGCTCACCACCGAGCGGGGGTTACAATGAGCAGTTCTTC	CASSPPSGGYNEQFF
NA	TRBV5-4	TRBJ1-5	NA	TGTGCCAGCAGCTTGGGCGGGAATAGCAATCAGCCCCAGCATTTT	CASSLGGNSNQPQHF
NA	TRBV6-5	TRBJ1-4	NA	TGTGCCAGCGCCAGGGGTACTACTAATGAAAAACTGTTTTTT	CASARGTTNEKLFF
NA	TRBV19	TRBJ1-1	NA	TGTGCCAGTATCACGCGGGGTATGAACACTGAAGCTTTCTTT	CASITRGMNTEAFF
NA	TRBV19	TRBJ2-2	NA	TGTGCCAGTAAAGGGGACACCGGGGAGCTGTTTTTT	CASKGDTGELFF
NA	TRBV29-1	TRBJ2-3	NA	TGCAGCGCCAGGGGGGGCGTCGATACGCAGTATTTT	CSARGGVDTQYF
NA	TRBV5-4	TRBJ2-1	NA	TGTGCCAGCAGCCCGCCCTACCGCTCCTACAATGAGCAGTTCTTC	CASSPPYRSYNEQFF
TRBD1	TRBV30	TRBJ1-1	NA	TGTGCCTGGGACAGGGACAACACTGAAGCTTTCTTT	CAWDRDNTEAFF
NA	TRBV27	TRBJ2-7	NA	TGTGCCAGCTCCCTCGGAGGCGGGGCCTACGAGCAGTACTTC	CASSLGGGAYEQYF
NA	TRBV21-1	TRBJ1-1	NA	TGTGCCAGCAGCAAAAAAGGGGCCCAGGGGTGGAACACTGAAGCTTTCTTT	CASSKKGAQGWNTEAFF
NA	TRBV19	TRBJ1-3	NA	TGTGCCAGTAGGTCCCCCAGAGCAAACTCTGGAAACACCATATATTTT	CASRSPRANSGNTIYF
NA	TRBV19	TRBJ2-1	NA	TGTGCCAGTAGTATAGGAGGGCAGGGAGTCACTGAGCAGTTCTTC	CASSIGGQGVTEQFF
NA	TRBV5-1	TRBJ1-6	NA	TGCGCCAGCAGCTTTGAGGCGGGTTCACCCCTCCACTTT	CASSFEAGSPLHF
NA	TRBV5-1	TRBJ2-7	NA	TGCGCCAGCAGCCCCGTGGAGGGGGCCGGATCCGGTGAGCAGTACTTC	CASSPVEGAGSGEQYF
NA	TRBV3-1/TRBV3-2	TRBJ2-1	NA	TGTGCCAGCAGCCAAGAGGGTGGGAGTCCCTACAATGAGCAGTTCTTC	CASSQEGGSPYNEQFF
NA	TRBV18	TRBJ1-5	few	TGTGCCAGCTCCCCGGGAGAGACAGGCTACAATCAGCCCCAGCATTTT	CASSPGETGYNQPQHF
NA	TRBV12-3/TRBV12-4	TRBJ1-1	NA	TGTGCCAGCACCTCGTACCCCCCTGAAGCTTTCTTT	CASTSYPPEAFF
NA	TRBV28	TRBJ2-2	NA	TGTGCCAGCAGTTTGCAGGGTGTCACCGGGGAGCTGTTTTTT	CASSLQGVTGELFF